This T cell receptor (beta chain) was observed in a study of cytomegalovirus exposure and HLA in healthy donors. The study ran its PCR with 60 Vbeta and 13 Jbeta primers. Data came from immunoSEQ multiplex PCR; TCRdb stores just in-frame clones and leaves some out. The sample holds some 130,000 clones, over 70% seen once. From germline, CDR1 is MNHEY and CDR2 SVGAGI. This CDR3 spans 14 amino acids. Deletions cut 6 bases from V and 9 bases from J, with 17 bases between. Sequencing was performed on PBMCs. The chain couples TRBV6-5 to TRBJ1-4, with D possibly matching TRBD1 (5 bases). The receptor's source is a young man in good health and CMV-seronegative. The CDR3 here is CASRPRQFMQKLFF. In DNA, the CDR3 is TGTGCCAGCAGACCACGACAGTTTATGCAAAAACTGTTTTTT.